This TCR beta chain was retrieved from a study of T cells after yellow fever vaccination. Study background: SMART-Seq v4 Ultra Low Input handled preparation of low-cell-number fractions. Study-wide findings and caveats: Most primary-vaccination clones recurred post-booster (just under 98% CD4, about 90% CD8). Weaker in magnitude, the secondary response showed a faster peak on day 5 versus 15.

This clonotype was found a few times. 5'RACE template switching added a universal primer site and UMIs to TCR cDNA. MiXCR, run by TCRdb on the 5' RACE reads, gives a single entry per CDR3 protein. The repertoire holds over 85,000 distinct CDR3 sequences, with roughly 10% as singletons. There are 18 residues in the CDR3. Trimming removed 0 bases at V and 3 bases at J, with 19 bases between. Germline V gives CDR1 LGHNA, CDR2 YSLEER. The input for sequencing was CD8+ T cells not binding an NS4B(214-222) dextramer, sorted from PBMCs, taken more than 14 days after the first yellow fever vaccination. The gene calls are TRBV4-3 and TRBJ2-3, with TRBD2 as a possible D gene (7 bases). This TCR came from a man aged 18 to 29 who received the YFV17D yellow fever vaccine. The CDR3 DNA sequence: TGCGCCAGCAGCCAAGATGAGGCTGGGGGGGCATTGACAGATACGCAGTATTTT. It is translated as CASSQDEAGGALTDTQYF.